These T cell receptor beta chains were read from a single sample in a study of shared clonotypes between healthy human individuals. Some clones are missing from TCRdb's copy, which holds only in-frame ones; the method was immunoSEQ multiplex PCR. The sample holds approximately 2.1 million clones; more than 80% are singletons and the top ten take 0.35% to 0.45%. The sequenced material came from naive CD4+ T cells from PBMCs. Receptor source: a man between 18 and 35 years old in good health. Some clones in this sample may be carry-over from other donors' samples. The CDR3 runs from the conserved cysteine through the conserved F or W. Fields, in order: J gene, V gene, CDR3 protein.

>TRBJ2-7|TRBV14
CASSQDSTIYEQYF
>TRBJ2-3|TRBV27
CASSLSWGTDTQYF
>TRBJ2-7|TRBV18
CASSRLAGGYEQYF
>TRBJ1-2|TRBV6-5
CASSYARENYGYTF
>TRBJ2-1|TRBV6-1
CASSVRQGAGNEQFF
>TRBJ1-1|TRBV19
CASSPVARDKAFF
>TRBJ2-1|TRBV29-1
CSVGGMGGGGNEQFF
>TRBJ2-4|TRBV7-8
CASSSSGVGGIQYF
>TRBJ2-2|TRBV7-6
CASSYRARTGELFF
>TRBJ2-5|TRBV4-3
CASSQNLDRGETQYF
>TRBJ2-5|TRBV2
CASSEEIETQYF
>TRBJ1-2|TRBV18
CASSPPARALEF
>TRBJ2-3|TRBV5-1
CASSLQGAGTDTQYF
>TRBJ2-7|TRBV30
CAWRTLAQGYEQYF
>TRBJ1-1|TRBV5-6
CASSSSGRGPEAFF
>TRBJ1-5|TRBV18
CASSPLDSNQPQHF
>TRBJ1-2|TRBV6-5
CASSRGSATNYGYTF
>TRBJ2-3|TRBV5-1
CASSSNQGAGTDTQYF
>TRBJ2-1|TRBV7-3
CASSLDDPSNEQFF
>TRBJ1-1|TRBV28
CASTIEGARRAFF
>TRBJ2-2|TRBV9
CASSPRPIAGGNTGELFF
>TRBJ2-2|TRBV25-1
CASGPGGATGELFF
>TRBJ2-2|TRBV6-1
CASSESGTGELFF
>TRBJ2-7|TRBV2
CASTPGLQNEQYF
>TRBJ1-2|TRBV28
CASSSAQGAVYGYTF
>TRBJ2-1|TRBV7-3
CASSLQGMDHNEQFF
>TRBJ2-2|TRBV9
CASTSQGGANTGELFF
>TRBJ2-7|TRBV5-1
CASSLGATGNEQYF
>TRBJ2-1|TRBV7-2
CASSSFSYEQFF
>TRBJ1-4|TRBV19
CASSAGSNNNEKLFF
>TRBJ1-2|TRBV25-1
CASSERGGYTF
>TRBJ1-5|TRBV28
CASSPLDRGRNQPQHF
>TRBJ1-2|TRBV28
CASTVRGYGYTF
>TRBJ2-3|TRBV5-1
CASSPSGALGTDTQYF
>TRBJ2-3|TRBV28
CASSLLGSDTQYF
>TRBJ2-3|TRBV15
CATSRVYISTDTQYF
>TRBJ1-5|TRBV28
CASSAVGQDRNQPQHF
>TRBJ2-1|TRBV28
CAAKLAGDWDEQFF
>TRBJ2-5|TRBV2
CASSEAGGGGETQYF
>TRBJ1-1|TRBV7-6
CASSLDRVGEGEAFF
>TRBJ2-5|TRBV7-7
CASSLGPGGTTAETQYF
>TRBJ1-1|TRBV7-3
CASSLDDAGNTEAFF
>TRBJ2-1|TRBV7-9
CASSLTGTSGYNEQFF
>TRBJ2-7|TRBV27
CASSSSGSRYEQYF
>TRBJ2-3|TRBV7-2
CASAGTSGSTDTQYF